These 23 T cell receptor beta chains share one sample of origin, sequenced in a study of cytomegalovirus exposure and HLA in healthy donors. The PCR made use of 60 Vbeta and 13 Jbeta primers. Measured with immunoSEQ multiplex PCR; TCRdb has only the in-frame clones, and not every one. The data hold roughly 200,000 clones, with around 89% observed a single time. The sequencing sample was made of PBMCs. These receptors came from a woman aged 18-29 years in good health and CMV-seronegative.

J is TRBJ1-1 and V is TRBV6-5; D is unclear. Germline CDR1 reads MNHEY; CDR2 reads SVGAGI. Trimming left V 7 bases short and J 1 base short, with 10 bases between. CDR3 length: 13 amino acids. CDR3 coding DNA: TGTGCCAGCACTTATGACTCGAACACTGAAGCTTTCTTT. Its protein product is CASTYDSNTEAFF.

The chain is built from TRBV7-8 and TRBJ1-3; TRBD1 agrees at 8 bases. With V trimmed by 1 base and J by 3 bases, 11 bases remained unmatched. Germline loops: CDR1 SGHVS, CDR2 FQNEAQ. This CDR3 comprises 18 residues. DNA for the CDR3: TGTGCCAGCAGCTTAGAAGCAGGGGGCGCTTTTGATGGAAACACCATATATTTT. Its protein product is CASSLEAGGAFDGNTIYF.

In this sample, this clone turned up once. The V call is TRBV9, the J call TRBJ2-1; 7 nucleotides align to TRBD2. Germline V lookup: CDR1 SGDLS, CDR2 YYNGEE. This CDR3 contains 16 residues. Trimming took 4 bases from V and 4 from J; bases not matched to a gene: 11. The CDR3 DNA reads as TGTGCCAGCAGCCCAGACGGCGGGAGCATTTACAATGAGCAGTTCTTC. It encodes CASSPDGGSIYNEQFF.

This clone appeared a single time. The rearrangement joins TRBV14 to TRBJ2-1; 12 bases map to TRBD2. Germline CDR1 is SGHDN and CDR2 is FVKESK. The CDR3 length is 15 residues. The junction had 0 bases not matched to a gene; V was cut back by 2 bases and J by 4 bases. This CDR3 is CASSQTSGRYNEQFF. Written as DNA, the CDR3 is TGTGCCAGCAGCCAAACTAGCGGGAGGTACAATGAGCAGTTCTTC.

Here the CDR3 DNA reads TGTGCCAGTGCTAGCGGCGACACAGATACGCAGTATTTT. Its translation is CASASGDTDTQYF. The chain is built from TRBV6-4 and TRBJ2-3; 7 bases are shared with TRBD2. The CDR3 extends over 13 amino acids. CDR1 and CDR2 (germline): MRHNA, SNTAGT. The V segment lost 9 bases and the J segment 2 bases; nucleotides outside the gene matches: 5.

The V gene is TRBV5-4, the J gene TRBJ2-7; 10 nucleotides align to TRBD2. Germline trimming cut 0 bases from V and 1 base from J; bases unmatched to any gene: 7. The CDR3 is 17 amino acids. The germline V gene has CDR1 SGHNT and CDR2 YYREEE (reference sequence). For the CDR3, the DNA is TGTGCCAGCAGCTTGGTCAGGCTAGCGGGGGAATCCTACGAGCAGTACTTC. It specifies CASSLVRLAGESYEQYF.

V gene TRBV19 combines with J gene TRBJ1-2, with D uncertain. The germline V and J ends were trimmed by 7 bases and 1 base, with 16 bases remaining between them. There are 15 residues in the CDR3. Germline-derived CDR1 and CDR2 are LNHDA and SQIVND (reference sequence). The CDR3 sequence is CASIPRLTDNYGYTF. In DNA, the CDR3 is TGTGCCAGTATCCCCAGACTGACGGATAACTATGGCTACACCTTC.

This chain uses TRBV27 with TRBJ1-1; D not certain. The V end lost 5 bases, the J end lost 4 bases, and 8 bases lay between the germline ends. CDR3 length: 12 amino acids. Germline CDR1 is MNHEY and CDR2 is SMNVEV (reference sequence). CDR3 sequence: CASSDLGTEAFF. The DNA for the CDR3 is TGTGCCAGCAGTGACTTGGGCACTGAAGCTTTCTTT.

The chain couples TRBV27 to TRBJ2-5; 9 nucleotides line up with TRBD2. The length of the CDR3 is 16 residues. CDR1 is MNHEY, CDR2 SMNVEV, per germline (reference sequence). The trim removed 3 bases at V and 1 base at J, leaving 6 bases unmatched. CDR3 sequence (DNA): TGTGCCAGCAGTTTTCTTGGCGGGAGGGGCCAAGAGACCCAGTACTTC. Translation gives CASSFLGGRGQETQYF.

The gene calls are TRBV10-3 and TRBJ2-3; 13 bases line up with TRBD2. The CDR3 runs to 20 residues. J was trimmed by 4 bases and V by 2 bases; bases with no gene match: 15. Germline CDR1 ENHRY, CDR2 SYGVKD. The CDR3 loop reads CAISEPTEGLAGVWSDTQYF. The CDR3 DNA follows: TGTGCCATCAGTGAGCCTACCGAAGGACTAGCGGGAGTATGGTCAGATACGCAGTATTTT.

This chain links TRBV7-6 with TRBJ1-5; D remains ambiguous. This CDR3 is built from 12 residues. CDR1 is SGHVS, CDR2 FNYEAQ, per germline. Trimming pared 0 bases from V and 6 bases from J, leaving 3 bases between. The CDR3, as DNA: TGTGCCAGCAGCTTAGCCGGTCAGCCCCAGCATTTT. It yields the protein CASSLAGQPQHF.

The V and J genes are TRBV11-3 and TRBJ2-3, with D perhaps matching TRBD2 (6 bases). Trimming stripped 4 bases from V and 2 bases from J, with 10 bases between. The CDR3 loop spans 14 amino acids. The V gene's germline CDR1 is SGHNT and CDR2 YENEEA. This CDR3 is CASSSGTPTDTQYF. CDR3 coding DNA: TGTGCCAGCAGCTCAGGGACTCCCACAGATACGCAGTATTTT. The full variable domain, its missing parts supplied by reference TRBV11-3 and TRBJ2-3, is EAGVVQSPRYKIIEKKQPVAFWCNPISGHNTLYWYLQNLGQGPELLIRYENEEAVDDSQLPKDRFSAERLKGVDSTLKIQPAELGDSAVYLCASSSGTPTDTQYFGPGTRLTVL.

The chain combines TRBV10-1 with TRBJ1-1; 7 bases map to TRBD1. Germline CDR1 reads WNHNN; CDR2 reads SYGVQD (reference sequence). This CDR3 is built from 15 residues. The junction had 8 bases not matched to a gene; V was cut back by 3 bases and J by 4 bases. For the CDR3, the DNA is TGCGCCAGCAGTGAAGGAGGGGGCGAGAGCACTGAAGCTTTCTTT. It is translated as CASSEGGGESTEAFF.

CDR3 in amino acids: CAWSGLAGFTDTQYF. As DNA, the CDR3 is TGTGCCTGGAGTGGACTAGCGGGATTCACAGATACGCAGTATTTT. The rearrangement joins TRBV30 to TRBJ2-3, with TRBD2 identical over 11 bases. Germline CDR1 is GTSNPN and CDR2 is SVGIG (reference sequence). The J segment lost 2 bases and the V segment lost 1 base, leaving 2 bases of the junction unmatched. The CDR3 length is 15 residues.

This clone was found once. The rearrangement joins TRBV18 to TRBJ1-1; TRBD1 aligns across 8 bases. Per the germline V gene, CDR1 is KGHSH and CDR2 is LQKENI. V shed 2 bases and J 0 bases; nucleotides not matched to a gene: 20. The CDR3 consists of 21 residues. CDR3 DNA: TGTGCCAGCTCACCAATCCGGGACAGGATCCGAAGTAATGGTTTGAACACTGAAGCTTTCTTT. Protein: CASSPIRDRIRSNGLNTEAFF.

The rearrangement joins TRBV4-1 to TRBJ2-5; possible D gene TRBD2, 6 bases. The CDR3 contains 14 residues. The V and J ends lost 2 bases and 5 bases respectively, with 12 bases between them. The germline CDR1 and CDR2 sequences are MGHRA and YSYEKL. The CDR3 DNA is TGCGCCAGCAGCCAATTGCCGGGAGTGGAGACCCAGTACTTC. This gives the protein CASSQLPGVETQYF.

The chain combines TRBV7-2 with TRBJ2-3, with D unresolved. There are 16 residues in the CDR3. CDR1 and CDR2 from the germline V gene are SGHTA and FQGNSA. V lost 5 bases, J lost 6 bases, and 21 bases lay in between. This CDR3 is CASSILFLPGGDTQYF. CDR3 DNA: TGTGCCAGCAGCATCCTTTTTCTCCCGGGTGGGGATACGCAGTATTTT. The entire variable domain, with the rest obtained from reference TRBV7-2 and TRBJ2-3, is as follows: GAGVSQSPSNKVTEKGKDVELRCDPISGHTALYWYRQSLGQGLEFLIYFQGNSAPDKSGLPSDRFSAERTGGSVSTLTIQRTQQEDSAVYLCASSILFLPGGDTQYFGPGTRLTVL.

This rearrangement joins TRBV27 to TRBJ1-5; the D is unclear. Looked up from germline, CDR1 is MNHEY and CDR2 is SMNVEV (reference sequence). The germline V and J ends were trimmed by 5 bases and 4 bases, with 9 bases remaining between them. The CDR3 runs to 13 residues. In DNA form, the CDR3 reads TGTGCCAGCAGTCCCTACCAAAATCAGCCCCAGCATTTT. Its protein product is CASSPYQNQPQHF.

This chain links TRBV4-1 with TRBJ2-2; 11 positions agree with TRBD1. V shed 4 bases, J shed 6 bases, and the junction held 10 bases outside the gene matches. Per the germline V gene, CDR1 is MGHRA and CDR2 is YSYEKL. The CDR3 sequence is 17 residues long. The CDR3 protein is CASSLPKDRGPAGELFF. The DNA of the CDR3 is TGCGCCAGCAGCCTCCCGAAGGACAGGGGGCCGGCCGGGGAGCTGTTTTTT.

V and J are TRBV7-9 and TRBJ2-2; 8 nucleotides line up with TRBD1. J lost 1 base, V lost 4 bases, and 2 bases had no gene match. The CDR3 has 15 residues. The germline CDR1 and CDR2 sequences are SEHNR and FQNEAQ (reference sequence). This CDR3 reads CASSSDRENTGELFF. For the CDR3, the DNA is TGTGCCAGCAGCTCGGACAGGGAGAACACCGGGGAGCTGTTTTTT.

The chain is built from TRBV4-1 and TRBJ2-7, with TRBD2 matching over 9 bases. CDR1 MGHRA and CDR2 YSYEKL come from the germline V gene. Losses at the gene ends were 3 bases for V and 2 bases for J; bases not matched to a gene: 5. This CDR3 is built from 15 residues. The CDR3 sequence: CASSQAGTSPYEQYF. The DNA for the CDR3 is TGCGCCAGCAGCCAGGCCGGGACTAGCCCCTACGAGCAGTACTTC.

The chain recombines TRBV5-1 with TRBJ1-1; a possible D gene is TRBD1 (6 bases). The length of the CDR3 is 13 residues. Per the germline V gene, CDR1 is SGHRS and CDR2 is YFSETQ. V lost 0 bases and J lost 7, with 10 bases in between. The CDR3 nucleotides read TGCGCCAGCAGCTTGGATGGGACATTTGAAGCTTTCTTT. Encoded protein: CASSLDGTFEAFF.

CDR3 sequence (DNA): TGTGCCAGCAGATTAAGCGGGGCCCGGCAAGAGACCCAGTACTTC. It translates to CASRLSGARQETQYF. The chain links TRBV6-5 to TRBJ2-5; TRBD2 agrees at 7 bases. Per the germline V gene, CDR1 is MNHEY and CDR2 is SVGAGI. Trimming took 6 bases from V and 2 from J; bases not matched to a gene: 9. This CDR3 is 15 amino acids long.